Below are 9 T cell receptor beta chains sequenced from a single sample in a study of human T cells and chemical hapten exposure. Via MiXCR, TCRdb re-called the RACE reads, giving one row per CDR3 protein. The sample consists of around 80,000 distinct CDR3 sequences, about 9% of them appearing once. Described time point: healthy volunteer bleed at 6 weeks. The authors extracted total RNA from unfractionated whole blood. Source material: whole blood. Receptor source: a male donor in good health. Some clones in this sample may be carry-over from other donors' samples.

This clonotype was detected only a few times. The chain employs TRBV5-1 and TRBJ2-5, with 15 bases identical to TRBD2. After removal of 5 bases from V and 5 bases from J, the junction contained 7 bases not matched to a gene. CDR1 SGHRS and CDR2 YFSETQ come from the germline V gene. CDR3 length: 16 residues. The CDR3 DNA is TGCGCCAGCAGTCTGGGACTAGCGGGAGGCGAGGAGACCCAGTACTTC. This gives the protein CASSLGLAGGEETQYF.

J is TRBJ2-5 and V is TRBV18; TRBD2 might be the D (6 bases). The germline gives CDR1 KGHSH, CDR2 LQKENI. This CDR3 contains 13 residues. Trimming left V 4 bases short and J 4 bases short, with 10 bases between. This CDR3 reads CASSLRRAETQYF. CDR3 DNA sequence: TGTGCCAGCTCACTCCGGAGGGCAGAGACCCAGTACTTC.

This clonotype came up many times. DNA for the CDR3: TGTGCCAGCAGTCACGGGACAGGCGAAACGGCCCAGTACTTC. Residues: CASSHGTGETAQYF. This chain joins TRBV12-3 or TRBV12-4 and TRBJ2-5; 8 nucleotides align to TRBD1. Unmatched junction bases numbered 11, after V lost 5 bases and J lost 9 bases. The CDR3 extends over 14 amino acids.

This clonotype has only a few counts. The CDR3 nucleotides read TGTGCCAGCTCACCACCGTCTCGGGCGAATGAAAAACTGTTTTTT. This encodes CASSPPSRANEKLFF. This chain joins TRBV18 and TRBJ1-4; D not resolved. This CDR3 spans 15 amino acids. Germline lookup yields CDR1 KGHSH and CDR2 LQKENI. The V gene lost 0 bases and the J gene lost 5 bases, with 10 bases spanning the gap.

This clonotype showed up just a few times. The gene calls are TRBV4-1 and TRBJ2-1, with unresolved D. This CDR3 region has 17 residues. Germline-derived CDR1 and CDR2 are MGHRA and YSYEKL. Trimming pared 1 base from V and 2 bases from J, leaving 15 bases between. CDR3 region: CASSQAGEPWPYNEQFF. CDR3 bases: TGCGCCAGCAGCCAAGCGGGCGAACCCTGGCCCTACAATGAGCAGTTCTTC.

This clonotype has more than one count but fewer than ten. The V call is TRBV5-1, the J call TRBJ1-2, with TRBD1 matching over 9 bases. Germline CDR1 SGHRS, CDR2 YFSETQ. Losses at the gene ends were 5 bases for V and 8 bases for J; bases not matched to a gene: 13. The CDR3 sequence is 15 residues long. CDR3 residues: CASRRGQGEEEGYTF. CDR3 coding DNA: TGCGCCAGCAGACGGGGACAGGGAGAAGAGGAAGGCTACACCTTC.

This clonotype was counted between two and nine times. This CDR3 reads CASSQGHWNQPQHF. The DNA of the CDR3 is TGCGCCAGCAGCCAGGGACATTGGAATCAGCCCCAGCATTTT. This chain links TRBV4-1 with TRBJ1-5, with D maybe TRBD1 (6 bases). Trimming took off 3 bases at V and 4 bases at J, with 10 bases between the two ends. The CDR3 contains 14 residues. Germline V gene sequence: CDR1 MGHRA, CDR2 YSYEKL.

The rearrangement joins TRBV6-2 or TRBV6-3 to TRBJ1-5; D is perhaps TRBD1 (6 bases). CDR3 length: 14 amino acids. V lost 7 bases and J 4 bases, leaving 14 bases between the germline ends. From germline, CDR1 is MNHEY and CDR2 SVGEGT. The CDR3 protein is CASTNTGLNQPQHF. The CDR3 DNA sequence: TGTGCCAGCACCAACACAGGGCTTAATCAGCCCCAGCATTTT.

V is TRBV20-1 and J is TRBJ1-1, with D possibly matching TRBD1 (5 bases). Germline V gene data show CDR1 as DFQATT and CDR2 as SNEGSKA (reference sequence). The CDR3 sequence is 14 residues long. V gave up 0 bases and J gave up 0 bases, with 8 bases separating them. The CDR3 here is CSAREGGLNTEAFF. In DNA form, the CDR3 reads TGCAGTGCTAGAGAGGGGGGTTTGAACACTGAAGCTTTCTTT.